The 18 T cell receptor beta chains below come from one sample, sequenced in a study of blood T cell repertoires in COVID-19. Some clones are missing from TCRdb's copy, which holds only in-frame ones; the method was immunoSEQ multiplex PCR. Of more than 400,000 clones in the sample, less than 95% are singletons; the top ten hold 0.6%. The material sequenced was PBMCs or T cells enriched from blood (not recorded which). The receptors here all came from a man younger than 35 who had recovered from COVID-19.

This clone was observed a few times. The CDR3 region is CASSSAGTKTDTQYF. The CDR3, as DNA: TGTGCCAGCAGCTCCGCCGGGACTAAGACAGATACGCAGTATTTT. V and J are TRBV7-9 and TRBJ2-3; 7 nucleotides agree with TRBD2. This CDR3 comprises 15 residues. Per the germline V gene, CDR1 is SEHNR and CDR2 is FQNEAQ (reference sequence). V dropped 4 bases and J dropped 3; count of bases not matched to a gene: 7.

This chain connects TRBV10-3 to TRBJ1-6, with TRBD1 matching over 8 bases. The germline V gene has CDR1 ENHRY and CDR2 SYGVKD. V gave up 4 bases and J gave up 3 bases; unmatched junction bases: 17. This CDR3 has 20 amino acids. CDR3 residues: CAISALGRTGSDYYNSPLHF. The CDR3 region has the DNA TGTGCCATCAGTGCCTTAGGGCGGACAGGGAGCGACTACTATAATTCACCCCTCCACTTT.

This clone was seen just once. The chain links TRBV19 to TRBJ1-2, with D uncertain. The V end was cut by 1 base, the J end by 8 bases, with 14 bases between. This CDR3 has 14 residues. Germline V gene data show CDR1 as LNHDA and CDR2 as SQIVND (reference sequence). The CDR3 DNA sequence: TGTGCCAGTAGTATAGGTGAGGGTTCTCGCGGCTACACCTTC. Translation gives CASSIGEGSRGYTF.

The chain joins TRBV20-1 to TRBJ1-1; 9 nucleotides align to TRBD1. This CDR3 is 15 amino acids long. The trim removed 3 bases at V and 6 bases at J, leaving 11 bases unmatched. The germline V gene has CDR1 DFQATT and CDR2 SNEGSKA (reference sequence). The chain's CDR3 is CSASGQTGGRAEAFF. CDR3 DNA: TGCAGTGCTAGTGGGCAAACAGGGGGCCGGGCTGAAGCTTTCTTT.

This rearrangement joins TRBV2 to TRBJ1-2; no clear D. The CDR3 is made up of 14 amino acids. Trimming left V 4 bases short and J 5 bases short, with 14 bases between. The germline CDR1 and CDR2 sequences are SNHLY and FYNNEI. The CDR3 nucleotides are TGTGCCAGCAGTGTTGAGGGTATGGGGTATGGCTACACCTTC. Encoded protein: CASSVEGMGYGYTF.

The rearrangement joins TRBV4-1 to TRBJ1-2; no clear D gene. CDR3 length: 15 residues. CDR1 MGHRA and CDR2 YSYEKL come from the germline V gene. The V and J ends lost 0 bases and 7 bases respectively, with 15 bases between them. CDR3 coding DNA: TGCGCCAGCAGCCAAGATTCGAGGAATTACGTTGGCTACACCTTC. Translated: CASSQDSRNYVGYTF.

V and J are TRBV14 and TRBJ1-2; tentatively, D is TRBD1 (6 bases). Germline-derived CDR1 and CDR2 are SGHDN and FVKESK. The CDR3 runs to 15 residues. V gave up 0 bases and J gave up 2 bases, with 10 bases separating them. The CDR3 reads CASSQDGGLNYGYTF. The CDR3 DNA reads TGTGCCAGCAGCCAAGACGGGGGGCTAAACTATGGCTACACCTTC.

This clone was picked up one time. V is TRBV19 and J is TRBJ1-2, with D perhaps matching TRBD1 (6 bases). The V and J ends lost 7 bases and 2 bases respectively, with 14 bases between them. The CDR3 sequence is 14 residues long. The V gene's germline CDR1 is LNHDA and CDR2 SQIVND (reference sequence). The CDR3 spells CASNPTDRNYGYTF. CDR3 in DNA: TGTGCCAGTAACCCAACCGACAGGAACTATGGCTACACCTTC.

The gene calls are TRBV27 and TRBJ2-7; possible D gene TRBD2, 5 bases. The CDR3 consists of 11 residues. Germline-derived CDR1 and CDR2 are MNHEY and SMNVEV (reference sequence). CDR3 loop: CACGSKYEQYF. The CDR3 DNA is TGTGCATGCGGGTCAAAATACGAGCAGTACTTC.

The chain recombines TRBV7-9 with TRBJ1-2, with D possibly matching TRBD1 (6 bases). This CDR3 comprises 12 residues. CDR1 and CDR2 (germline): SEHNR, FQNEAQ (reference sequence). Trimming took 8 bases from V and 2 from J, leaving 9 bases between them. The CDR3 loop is CASGDNNYGYTF. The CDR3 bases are TGTGCCAGCGGGGACAACAACTATGGCTACACCTTC.

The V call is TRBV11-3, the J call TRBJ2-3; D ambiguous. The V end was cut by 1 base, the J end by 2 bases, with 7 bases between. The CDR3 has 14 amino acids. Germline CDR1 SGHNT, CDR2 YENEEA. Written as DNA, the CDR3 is TGTGCCAGCAGCTTAGGAGAGAACACAGATACGCAGTATTTT. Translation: CASSLGENTDTQYF.

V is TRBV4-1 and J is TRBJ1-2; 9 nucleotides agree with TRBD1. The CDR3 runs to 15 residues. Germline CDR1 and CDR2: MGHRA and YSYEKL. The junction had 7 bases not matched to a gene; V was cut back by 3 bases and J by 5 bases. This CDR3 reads CASSHGQGLPYGYTF. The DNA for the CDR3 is TGCGCCAGCAGCCACGGACAGGGGCTACCATATGGCTACACCTTC.

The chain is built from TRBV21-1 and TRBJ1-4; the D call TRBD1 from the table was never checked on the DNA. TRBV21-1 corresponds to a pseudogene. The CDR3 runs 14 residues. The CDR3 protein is CASSRAGEFEKLFF. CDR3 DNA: TGTGCCAGCAGCAGGGCAGGGGAATTTGAAAAACTGTTTTTT.

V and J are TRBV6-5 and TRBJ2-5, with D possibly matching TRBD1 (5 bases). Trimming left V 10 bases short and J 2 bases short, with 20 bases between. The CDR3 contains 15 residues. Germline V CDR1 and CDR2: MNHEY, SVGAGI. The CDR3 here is CAIDDTTELQETQYF. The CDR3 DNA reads TGTGCCATCGACGACACGACAGAGCTACAAGAGACCCAGTACTTC.

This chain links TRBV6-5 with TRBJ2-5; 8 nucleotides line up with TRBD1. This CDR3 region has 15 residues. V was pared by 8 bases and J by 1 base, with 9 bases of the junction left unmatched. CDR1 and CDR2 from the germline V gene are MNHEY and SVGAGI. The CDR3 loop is CASAWQGASQETQYF. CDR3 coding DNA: TGTGCCAGCGCTTGGCAGGGGGCGAGCCAAGAGACCCAGTACTTC.

CDR3: CASSPTGDHYGYTF. The CDR3 DNA reads TGTGCCAGCAGTCCGACAGGGGATCACTATGGCTACACCTTC. The rearrangement uses TRBV2 and TRBJ1-2; TRBD1 aligns across 8 bases. With V trimmed by 5 bases and J by 3 bases, 5 bases remained unmatched. The CDR3 length is 14 residues. The V gene's germline CDR1 is SNHLY and CDR2 FYNNEI.

The CDR3 region has the DNA TGTGCCAGCAGCTTGCAGGGGATGGGCAATCAGCCCCAGCATTTT. The encoded protein is CASSLQGMGNQPQHF. The J gene is TRBJ1-5, the V gene TRBV5-5; tentative D call: TRBD1 (6 bases). CDR3 size: 15 residues. Trimming cost V 1 base and J 2 bases, with 10 bases left between them. The germline V gene encodes CDR1 SGHKS and CDR2 YYEKEE (reference sequence).

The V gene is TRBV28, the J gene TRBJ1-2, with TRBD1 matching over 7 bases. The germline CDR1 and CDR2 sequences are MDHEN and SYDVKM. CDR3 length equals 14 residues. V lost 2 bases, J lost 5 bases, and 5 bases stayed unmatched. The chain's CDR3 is CASSLGTETYGYTF. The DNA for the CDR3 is TGTGCCAGCAGTTTAGGGACAGAAACGTATGGCTACACCTTC.